This T cell receptor beta chain is drawn from a study of T-cell reconstitution after alpha-beta-depleted transplantation in children. Study findings and constraints: About two months after transplant, alpha-beta T cells reportedly came from several hundred expanded graft clones. T-cell counts and diversity at one year post-transplant came mainly from newly produced T cells.

From germline, CDR1 is SGHTA and CDR2 FQGTGA. CDR3 length: 14 amino acids. The V and J ends lost 5 bases and 2 bases respectively, with 13 bases between them. Preparation of the TCRbeta library involved a method that used unique molecular identifiers. TCRdb fed the PCR reads into MiXCR, producing one record per CDR3 protein. The repertoire holds 610,000 or so distinct CDR3 sequences, 27% seen once, with around a third in the top ten. As to this clonotype: Its antigen is not known.

Sequencing used PBMCs, obtained before TCRalphabeta/CD19-depleted stem cell transplant. J is TRBJ2-7 and V is TRBV7-3; a weak D match, TRBD1 (5 bases). The sequence was obtained from a boy less than two years old with Wiskott-Aldrich syndrome, due to receive a stem cell transplant. CDR3 protein: CASSPPGNPYEQYF. DNA for the CDR3: TGTGCCAGCAGCCCCCCAGGGAATCCCTACGAGCAGTACTTC.